This T cell receptor (beta chain) came from a study of control samples from healthy donors and cancer patients. Profiling relied on immunoSEQ multiplex PCR, and the TCRdb table lists in-frame clones only, not all of them. The top ten clones hold less than 2% of a sample with tens of thousands of clones, more than 85% of them seen once. Trimming cost V 5 bases and J 4 bases; bases outside gene matches: 13. Germline CDR1 and CDR2: MNHEY and SMNVEV (reference sequence). The CDR3 extends over 17 amino acids. The genes are TRBV27 and TRBJ1-1; TRBD1 matches 10 bases. The clonotype originates from a man aged 40-49 years with colorectal cancer. The sample comprised PBMCs. CDR3 in DNA: TGTGCCAGCAGTCACGGACCGGGACAGGGGAGGACCACTGAAGCTTTCTTT. Protein: CASSHGPGQGRTTEAFF.